Presented here are 11 T cell receptor beta chains from one specimen sequenced in a study of shared clonotypes between healthy human individuals. The assay was immunoSEQ multiplex PCR, and TCRdb's table has in-frame clones only and misses some. The data contain 1.4 million to 1.5 million clones, approximately 96% of them singletons. Specimen: naive CD4+ T cells sorted from blood. Subset defined: CD45RA+ positively selected. The receptors were gathered from a man aged 25 to 40 in good health.

For the CDR3, the DNA is TGTGCCAGCAGTGAAATCGCGGGACCAAACAATGAGCAGTTCTTC. It yields the protein CASSEIAGPNNEQFF. The chain couples TRBV6-1 to TRBJ2-1; TRBD2 might be the D (6 bases). CDR3 length equals 15 residues. The germline CDR1 and CDR2 sequences are MNHNS and SASEGT. The V and J ends lost 2 bases and 5 bases respectively, with 13 bases between them.

The chain combines TRBV18 with TRBJ2-1; the match to TRBD1 covers 7 bases. V lost 4 bases, J lost 7 bases, and 10 bases stayed unmatched. This CDR3 is built from 15 residues. Germline V lookup: CDR1 KGHSH, CDR2 LQKENI. CDR3 bases: TGTGCCAGCTCACGGAAACAGGGGTCGGTTAATGAGCAGTTCTTC. Translating gives CASSRKQGSVNEQFF.

About this clone: The junction differs from germline at one of its ends, possibly a read error. The chain carries TRBV30 and TRBJ2-1, with D possibly being TRBD1 (5 bases). CDR3 size: 11 residues. CDR1 is GTSNPN, CDR2 SVGIG, per germline (reference sequence). The CDR3 sequence is CAWSVTGQGIF. The DNA of the CDR3 is TGTGCCTGGAGTGTCACGGGCCAGGGAATCTTC.

This sequence joins TRBV28 and TRBJ2-6, with 8 bases identical to TRBD1. The CDR3 is made up of 17 amino acids. The V gene's germline CDR1 is MDHEN and CDR2 SYDVKM. After removal of 2 bases from V and 4 bases from J, the junction contained 7 bases not matched to a gene. This chain's CDR3 is CASSLDRGRGGANVLTF. The CDR3 DNA is TGTGCCAGCAGTTTAGACAGGGGTCGTGGGGGGGCCAACGTCCTGACTTTC.

The chain recombines TRBV4-1 with TRBJ2-1; 8 nucleotides align to TRBD2. The CDR3 is made up of 16 amino acids. Trimming took 3 bases from V and 10 from J; bases not matched to a gene: 14. Germline CDR1 and CDR2: MGHRA and YSYEKL. CDR3 nucleotide sequence: TGCGCCAGCAGCCAGGGCATCAGCGGGAGTGGGGGGGAGCAGTTCTTC. Residues: CASSQGISGSGGEQFF.

The chain carries TRBV5-1 and TRBJ2-7; perhaps TRBD1 as D (5 bases). Germline assignment: CDR1 SGHRS and CDR2 YFSETQ. The CDR3 contains 17 residues. V was clipped by 2 bases and J by 2 bases, with 20 bases between them. The CDR3 DNA reads as TGCGCCAGCAGCTTTGACCGCGCAGGTAGGGGAACCTACGAGCAGTACTTC. Its translation: CASSFDRAGRGTYEQYF.

This sequence joins TRBV19 and TRBJ2-1, with 8 bases lining up with TRBD1. Trimming took 5 bases from V and 4 from J; bases not matched to a gene: 10. The germline V gene encodes CDR1 LNHDA and CDR2 SQIVND (reference sequence). The CDR3 covers 16 residues. CDR3 coding DNA: TGTGCCAGTAGTGGTTCTCTGGACAGGGCGTACAATGAGCAGTTCTTC. Translation gives CASSGSLDRAYNEQFF.

V and J are TRBV6-4 and TRBJ1-5; the match to TRBD1 covers 7 bases. V shed 0 bases and J 3 bases; nucleotides not matched to a gene: 8. The CDR3 length is 17 residues. Per the germline V gene, CDR1 is MRHNA and CDR2 is SNTAGT. The CDR3, as DNA: TGTGCCAGCAGTGACTCGAGTCACAGGGGATACAATCAGCCCCAGCATTTT. Translated, it gives CASSDSSHRGYNQPQHF.

As to this clone: One end of the junction does not line up with germline, which may come from a read error. The chain combines TRBV5-1 with TRBJ2-2, with TRBD2 as a possible D gene (5 bases). The CDR3 is 14 amino acids. Germline V gives CDR1 SGHRS, CDR2 YFSETQ. In DNA form, the CDR3 reads TGCGCCAGCAGACGGGAAACGAACGCCGGGGAGCTGTTTTTT. It yields the protein CASRRETNAGELFF.

V usage is TRBV7-9 and J usage is TRBJ1-1, with no clear D. The germline V and J ends were trimmed by 2 bases and 1 base, with 11 bases remaining between them. The CDR3 runs to 15 residues. Germline loops: CDR1 SEHNR, CDR2 FQNEAQ (reference sequence). The CDR3 protein is CASSLTPGRNTEAFF. In DNA, the CDR3 is TGTGCCAGCAGCTTAACCCCCGGGAGGAACACTGAAGCTTTCTTT.

The chain combines TRBV29-1 with TRBJ2-2; D remains unclear. Trimming removed 4 bases at V and 2 bases at J, with 8 bases between. This CDR3 comprises 13 residues. The germline CDR1 and CDR2 sequences are SQVTM and ANQGSEA. The CDR3: CSVGNTNTGELFF. Written as DNA, the CDR3 is TGCAGCGTTGGCAACACTAACACCGGGGAGCTGTTTTTT.